This TCR beta chain was found in a study of a mutant IDH1 vaccine in newly diagnosed glioma. Study findings and constraints: Pseudoprogression seemed unlinked to shifts in top peripheral T cell clonotypes.

A word on this clone: Its cognate antigen is unknown.

Stated time point: week 11, during vaccination. A single vaccine dose contained 300 ug of mutant IDH1 20-mer peptide, and topical imiquimod was used with it. The assay was immunoSEQ multiplex PCR, and TCRdb's table has in-frame clones only and misses some. The table includes fewer than 75,000 clones, about four fifths detected once. CDR1 and CDR2 (germline): SGDLS, YYNGEE. The CDR3 totals 16 residues. V was pared by 6 bases and J by 2 bases, with 13 bases of the junction left unmatched. The TCR sequence derives from a woman in her 50s with glioma. The chain joins TRBV9 to TRBJ2-7; 8 positions agree with TRBD1. The input for sequencing was PBMCs, taken from a glioma patient whose treatment included an IDH1 peptide vaccine. The DNA of the CDR3 is TGTGCCAGCAATACCCCCCCGACAGGGGCCCCCTACGAGCAGTACTTC. Translated, it gives CASNTPPTGAPYEQYF.